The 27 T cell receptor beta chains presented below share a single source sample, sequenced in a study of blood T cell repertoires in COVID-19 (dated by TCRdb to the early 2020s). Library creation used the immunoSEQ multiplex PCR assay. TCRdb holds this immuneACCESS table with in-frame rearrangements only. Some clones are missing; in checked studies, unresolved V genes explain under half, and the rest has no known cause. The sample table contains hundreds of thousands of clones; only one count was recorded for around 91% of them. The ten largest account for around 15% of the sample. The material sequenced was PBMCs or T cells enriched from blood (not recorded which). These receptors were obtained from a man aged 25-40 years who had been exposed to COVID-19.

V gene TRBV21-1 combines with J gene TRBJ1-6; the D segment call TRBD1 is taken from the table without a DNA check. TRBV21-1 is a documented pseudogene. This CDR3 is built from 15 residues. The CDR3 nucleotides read TGTGCCAGCAGCTGGACAGGGGGGCTCTATTCACCCCTCCACTTT. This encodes CASSWTGGLYSPLHF.

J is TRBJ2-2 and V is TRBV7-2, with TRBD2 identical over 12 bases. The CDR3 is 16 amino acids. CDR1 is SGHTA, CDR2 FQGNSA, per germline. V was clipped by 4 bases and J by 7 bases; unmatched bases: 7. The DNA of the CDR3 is TGTGCCAGCAGCTATGCTAGCGGGGGGGCCGGCGGGGAGCTGTTTTTT. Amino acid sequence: CASSYASGGAGGELFF. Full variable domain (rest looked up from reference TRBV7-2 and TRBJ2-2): GAGVSQSPSNKVTEKGKDVELRCDPISGHTALYWYRQSLGQGLEFLIYFQGNSAPDKSGLPSDRFSAERTGGSVSTLTIQRTQQEDSAVYLCASSYASGGAGGELFFGEGSRLTVL.

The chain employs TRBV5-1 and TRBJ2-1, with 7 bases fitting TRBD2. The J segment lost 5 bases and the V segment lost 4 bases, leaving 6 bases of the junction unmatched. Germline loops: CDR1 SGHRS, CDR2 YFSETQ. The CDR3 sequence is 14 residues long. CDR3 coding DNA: TGCGCCAGCAGCCCACGGACTAGAAACAATGAGCAGTTCTTC. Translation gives CASSPRTRNNEQFF.

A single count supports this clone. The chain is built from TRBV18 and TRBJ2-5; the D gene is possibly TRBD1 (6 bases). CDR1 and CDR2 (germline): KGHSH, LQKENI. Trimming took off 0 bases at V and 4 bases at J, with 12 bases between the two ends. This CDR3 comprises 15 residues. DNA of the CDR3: TGTGCCAGCTCACCACCAGTTTCCAGGGGAGAGACCCAGTACTTC. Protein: CASSPPVSRGETQYF.

The CDR3 is CASSYSGTYEQYF. The CDR3 DNA follows: TGTGCCAGCAGTTACTCCGGGACATACGAGCAGTACTTC. This chain connects TRBV6-6 to TRBJ2-7, with D tentatively TRBD1 (6 bases). The CDR3 covers 13 residues. V lost 0 bases and J 4 bases, leaving 7 bases between the germline ends. Germline V gene lookup returns CDR1 MNHNY and CDR2 SVGAGI (reference sequence).

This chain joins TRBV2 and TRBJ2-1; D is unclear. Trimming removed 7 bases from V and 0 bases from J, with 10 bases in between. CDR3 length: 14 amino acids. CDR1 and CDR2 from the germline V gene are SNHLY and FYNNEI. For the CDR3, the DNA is TGTGCCAGCAACCCCCGTAGCTCCTACAATGAGCAGTTCTTC. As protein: CASNPRSSYNEQFF.

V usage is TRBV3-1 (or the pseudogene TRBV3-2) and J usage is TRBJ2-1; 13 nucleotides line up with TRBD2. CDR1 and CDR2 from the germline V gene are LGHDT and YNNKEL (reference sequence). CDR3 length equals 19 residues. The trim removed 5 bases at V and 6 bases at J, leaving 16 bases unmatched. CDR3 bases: TGTGCCAGCAGCGCCCGGCTGACAGGACTAGCGGGGGTTATCAATGAGCAGTTCTTC. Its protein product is CASSARLTGLAGVINEQFF.

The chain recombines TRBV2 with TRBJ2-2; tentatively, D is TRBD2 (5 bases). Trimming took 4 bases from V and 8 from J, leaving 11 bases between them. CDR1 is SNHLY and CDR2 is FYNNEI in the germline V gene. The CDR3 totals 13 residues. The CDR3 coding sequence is TGTGCCAGCAGTGTTGGTCGGGGAGGGGAGCTGTTTTTT. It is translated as CASSVGRGGELFF.

The CDR3 DNA reads as TGTGCCAGCGGGGGGGGCCTCACCTACAATGAGCAGTTCTTC. Its translation: CASGGGLTYNEQFF. The chain recombines TRBV7-9 with TRBJ2-1, with D perhaps TRBD2 (7 bases). The CDR3 has 14 amino acids. Trimming pared 8 bases from V and 2 bases from J, leaving 13 bases between. The germline gives CDR1 SEHNR, CDR2 FQNEAQ (reference sequence).

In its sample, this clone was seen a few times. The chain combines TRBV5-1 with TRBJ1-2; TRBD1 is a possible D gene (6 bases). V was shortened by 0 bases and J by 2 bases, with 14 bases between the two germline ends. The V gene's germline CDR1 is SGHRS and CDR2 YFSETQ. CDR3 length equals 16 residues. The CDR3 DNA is TGCGCCAGCAGCTTGGTAGCTGCAGGGGCGAACTATGGCTACACCTTC. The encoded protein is CASSLVAAGANYGYTF.

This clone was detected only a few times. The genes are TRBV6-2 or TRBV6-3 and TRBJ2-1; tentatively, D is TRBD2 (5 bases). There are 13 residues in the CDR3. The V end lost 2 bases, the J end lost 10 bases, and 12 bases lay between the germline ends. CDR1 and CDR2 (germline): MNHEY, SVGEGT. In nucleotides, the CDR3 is TGTGCCAGCAGTTACCCCCCGGGGAAAGAGCAGTTCTTC. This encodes CASSYPPGKEQFF.

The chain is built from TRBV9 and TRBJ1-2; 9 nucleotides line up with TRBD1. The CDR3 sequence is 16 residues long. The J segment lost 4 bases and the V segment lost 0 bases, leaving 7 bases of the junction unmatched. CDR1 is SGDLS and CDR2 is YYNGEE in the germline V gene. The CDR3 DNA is TGTGCCAGCAGCGTAGCTCGACAGGGGGTTTTCTATGGCTACACCTTC. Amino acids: CASSVARQGVFYGYTF.

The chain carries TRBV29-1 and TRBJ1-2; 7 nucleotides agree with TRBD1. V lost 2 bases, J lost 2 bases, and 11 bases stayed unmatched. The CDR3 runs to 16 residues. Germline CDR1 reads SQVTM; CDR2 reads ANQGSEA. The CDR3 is CSVEYPRQGTNYGYTF. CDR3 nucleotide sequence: TGCAGCGTTGAATACCCTCGACAGGGAACCAACTATGGCTACACCTTC.

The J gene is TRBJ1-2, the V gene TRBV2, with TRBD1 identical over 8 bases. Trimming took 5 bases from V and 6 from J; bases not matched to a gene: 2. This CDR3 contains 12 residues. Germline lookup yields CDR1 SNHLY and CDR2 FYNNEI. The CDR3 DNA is TGTGCCAGCAGTCAGGGGGCGGATGGCTACACCTTC. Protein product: CASSQGADGYTF. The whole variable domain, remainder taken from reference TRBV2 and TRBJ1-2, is EPEVTQTPSHQVTQMGQEVILRCVPISNHLYFYWYRQILGQKVEFLVSFYNNEISEKSEIFDDQFSVERPDGSNFTLKIRSTKLEDSAMYFCASSQGADGYTFGSGTRLTVV.

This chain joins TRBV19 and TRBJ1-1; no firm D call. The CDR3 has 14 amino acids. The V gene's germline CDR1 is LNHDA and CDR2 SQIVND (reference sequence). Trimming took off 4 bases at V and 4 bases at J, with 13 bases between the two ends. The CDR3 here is CASSRAGYPTEAFF. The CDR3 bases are TGTGCCAGTAGTAGGGCGGGGTATCCCACTGAAGCTTTCTTT.

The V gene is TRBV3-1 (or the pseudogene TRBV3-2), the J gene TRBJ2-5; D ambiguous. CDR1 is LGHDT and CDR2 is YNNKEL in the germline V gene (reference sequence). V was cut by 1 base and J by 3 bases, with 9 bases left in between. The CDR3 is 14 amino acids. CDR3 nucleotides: TGTGCCAGCAGCCAAGGGCCGAACAAAGAGACCCAGTACTTC. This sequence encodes CASSQGPNKETQYF.

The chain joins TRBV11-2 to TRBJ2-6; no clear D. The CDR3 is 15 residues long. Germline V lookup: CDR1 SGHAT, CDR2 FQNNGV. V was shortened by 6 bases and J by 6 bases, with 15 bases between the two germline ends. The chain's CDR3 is CASRQTWLEANVLTF. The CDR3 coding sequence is TGTGCCAGCAGGCAAACATGGCTTGAGGCCAACGTCCTGACTTTC. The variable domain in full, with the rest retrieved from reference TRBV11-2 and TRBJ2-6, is EAGVAQSPRYKIIEKRQSVAFWCNPISGHATLYWYQQILGQGPKLLIQFQNNGVVDDSQLPKDRFSAERLKGVDSTLKIQPAKLEDSAVYLCASRQTWLEANVLTFGAGSRLTVL.

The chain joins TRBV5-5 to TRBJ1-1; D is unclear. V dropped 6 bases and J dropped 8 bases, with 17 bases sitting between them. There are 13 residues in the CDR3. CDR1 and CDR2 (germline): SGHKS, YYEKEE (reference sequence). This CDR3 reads CASNLGGEREAFF. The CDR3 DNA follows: TGTGCCAGCAACCTCGGTGGGGAGCGCGAAGCTTTCTTT. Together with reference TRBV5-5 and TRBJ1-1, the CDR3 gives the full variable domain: DAGVTQSPTHLIKTRGQQVTLRCSPISGHKSVSWYQQVLGQGPQFIFQYYEKEERGRGNFPDRFSARQFPNYSSELNVNALLLGDSALYLCASNLGGEREAFFGQGTRLTVV.

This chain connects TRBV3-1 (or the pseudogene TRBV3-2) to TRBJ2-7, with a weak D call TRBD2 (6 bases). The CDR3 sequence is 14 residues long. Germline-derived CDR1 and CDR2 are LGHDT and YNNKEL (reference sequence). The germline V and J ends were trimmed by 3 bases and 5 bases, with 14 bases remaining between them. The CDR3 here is CASSHGGVRNEQYF. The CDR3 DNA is TGTGCCAGCAGCCACGGCGGGGTTCGGAACGAGCAGTACTTC.

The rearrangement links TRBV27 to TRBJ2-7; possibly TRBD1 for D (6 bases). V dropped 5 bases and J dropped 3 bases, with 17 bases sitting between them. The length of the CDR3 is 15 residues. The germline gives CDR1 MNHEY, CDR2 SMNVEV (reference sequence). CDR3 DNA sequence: TGTGCCAGCAGTACCCCCGGGACACCTAACTACGAGCAGTACTTC. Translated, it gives CASSTPGTPNYEQYF.

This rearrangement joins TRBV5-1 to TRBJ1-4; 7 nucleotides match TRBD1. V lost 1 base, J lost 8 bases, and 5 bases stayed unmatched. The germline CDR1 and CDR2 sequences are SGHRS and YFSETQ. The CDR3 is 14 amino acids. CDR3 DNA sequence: TGCGCCAGCAGCTTGAACAGGGGAGACGAAAAACTGTTTTTT. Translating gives CASSLNRGDEKLFF. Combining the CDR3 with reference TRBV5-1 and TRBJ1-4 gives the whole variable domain KAGVTQTPRYLIKTRGQQVTLSCSPISGHRSVSWYQQTPGQGLQFLFEYFSETQRNKGNFPGRFSGRQFSNSRSEMNVSTLELGDSALYLCASSLNRGDEKLFFGSGTQLSVL.

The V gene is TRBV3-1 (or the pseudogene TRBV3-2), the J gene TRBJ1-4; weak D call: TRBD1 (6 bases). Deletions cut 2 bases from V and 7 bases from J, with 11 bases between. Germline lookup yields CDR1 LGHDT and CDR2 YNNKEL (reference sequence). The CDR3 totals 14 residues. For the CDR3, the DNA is TGTGCCAGCAGCCAACAGGGGTCGGGTGAAAAACTGTTTTTT. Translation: CASSQQGSGEKLFF.

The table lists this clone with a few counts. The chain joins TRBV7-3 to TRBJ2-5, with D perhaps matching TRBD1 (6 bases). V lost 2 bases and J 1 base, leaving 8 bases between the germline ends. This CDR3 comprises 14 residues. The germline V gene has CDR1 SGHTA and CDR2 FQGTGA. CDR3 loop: CASSLQGSQETQYF. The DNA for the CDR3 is TGTGCCAGCAGCTTACAGGGGAGCCAAGAGACCCAGTACTTC.

The CDR3 DNA follows: TGTGCCTGGAGTAGCCGGGTAGGGGACAGGGGATTTCAGCCCCAGCATTTT. This gives the protein CAWSSRVGDRGFQPQHF. The chain has TRBV30 and TRBJ1-5; 10 bases match TRBD1. Germline values: CDR1 GTSNPN, CDR2 SVGIG (reference sequence). V dropped 2 bases and J dropped 6; count of bases not matched to a gene: 13. The CDR3 is made up of 17 amino acids.

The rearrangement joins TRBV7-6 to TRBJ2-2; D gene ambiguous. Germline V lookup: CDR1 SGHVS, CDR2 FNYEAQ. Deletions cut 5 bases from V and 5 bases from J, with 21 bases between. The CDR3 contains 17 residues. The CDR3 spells CASSRITGFTATGELFF. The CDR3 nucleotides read TGTGCCAGCAGCAGAATTACCGGGTTCACGGCGACCGGGGAGCTGTTTTTT. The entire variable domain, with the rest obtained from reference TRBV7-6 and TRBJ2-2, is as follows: GAGVSQSPRYKVTKRGQDVALRCDPISGHVSLYWYRQALGQGPEFLTYFNYEAQQDKSGLPNDRFSAERPEGSISTLTIQRTEQRDSAMYRCASSRITGFTATGELFFGEGSRLTVL.

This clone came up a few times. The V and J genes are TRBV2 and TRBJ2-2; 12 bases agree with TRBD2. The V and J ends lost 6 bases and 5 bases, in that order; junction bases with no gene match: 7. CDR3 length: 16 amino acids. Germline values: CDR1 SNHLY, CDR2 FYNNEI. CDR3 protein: CASSGLAGFGTGELFF. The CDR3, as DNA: TGTGCCAGCAGCGGACTAGCGGGGTTCGGTACCGGGGAGCTGTTTTTT.

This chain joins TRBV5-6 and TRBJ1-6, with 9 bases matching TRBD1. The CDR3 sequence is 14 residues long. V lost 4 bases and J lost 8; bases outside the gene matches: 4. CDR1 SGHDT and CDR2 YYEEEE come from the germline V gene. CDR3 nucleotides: TGTGCCAGCAGCCCACAGGGGGCACATTCACCCCTCCACTTT. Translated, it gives CASSPQGAHSPLHF.